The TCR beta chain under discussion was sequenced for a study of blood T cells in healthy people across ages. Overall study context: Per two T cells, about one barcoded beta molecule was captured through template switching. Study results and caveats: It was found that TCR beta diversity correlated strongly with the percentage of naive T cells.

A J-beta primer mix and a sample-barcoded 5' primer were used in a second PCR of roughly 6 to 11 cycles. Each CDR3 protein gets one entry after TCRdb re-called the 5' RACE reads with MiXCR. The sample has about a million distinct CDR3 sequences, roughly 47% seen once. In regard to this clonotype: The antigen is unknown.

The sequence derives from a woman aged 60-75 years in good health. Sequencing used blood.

This chain's CDR3 is CSVVGQTTDTQYF. The CDR3 DNA follows: TGCAGCGTTGTCGGGCAGACCACAGATACGCAGTATTTT. The gene calls are TRBV29-1 and TRBJ2-3; D call uncertain. The CDR3 length is 13 residues. Trimming took off 4 bases at V and 2 bases at J, with 10 bases between the two ends. CDR1 SQVTM and CDR2 ANQGSEA come from the germline V gene.